Each of the 16 T cell receptor beta chains below was sequenced from the same sample in a study of blood T cell repertoires in COVID-19. The method was immunoSEQ multiplex PCR; TCRdb's version includes in-frame clones alone and lacks a portion of them. The repertoire holds tens of thousands of clones, with 70% to 85% as singletons. Sequences were obtained from peripheral blood. These receptors all stem from a man older than 75 with acute or convalescent COVID-19.

In this sample, this clone turned up once. The CDR3 loop reads CASSVAGGINQPQHF. CDR3 coding DNA: TGTGCCAGCAGCGTAGCGGGGGGCATCAATCAGCCCCAGCATTTT. V is TRBV9 and J is TRBJ1-5, with D tentatively TRBD1 (6 bases). V lost 0 bases to trimming and J lost 3 bases, with 10 bases between them. The CDR3 length is 15 residues. Germline CDR1 SGDLS, CDR2 YYNGEE.

The CDR3 spells CASSLVQGNTEAFF. CDR3 sequence (DNA): TGTGCCAGCAGCTTAGTTCAGGGGAACACTGAAGCTTTCTTT. The genes are TRBV7-2 and TRBJ1-1, with D possibly being TRBD1 (5 bases). The V end lost 1 base, the J end lost 1 base, and 7 bases lay between the germline ends. The CDR3 loop spans 14 amino acids. The germline CDR1 and CDR2 sequences are SGHTA and FQGNSA.

The rearrangement uses TRBV2 and TRBJ2-3, with D uncertain. Looked up from germline, CDR1 is SNHLY and CDR2 is FYNNEI. Deletions cut 7 bases from V and 2 bases from J, with 13 bases between. The CDR3 covers 14 residues. The CDR3 reads CASTPLTYTDTQYF. For the CDR3, the DNA is TGTGCCAGCACCCCCCTCACCTACACAGATACGCAGTATTTT.

The chain joins TRBV28 to TRBJ1-6; 8 positions match TRBD1. This CDR3 region has 16 residues. Germline V CDR1 and CDR2: MDHEN, SYDVKM. The trim removed 3 bases at V and 7 bases at J, leaving 8 bases unmatched. The CDR3 DNA follows: TGTGCCAGCAGTTTGATCGGACAGGGAAACAATTCACCCCTCCACTTT. Translation: CASSLIGQGNNSPLHF.

This rearrangement joins TRBV6-5 to TRBJ1-5; 7 bases align to TRBD1. V shed 6 bases and J 0 bases; nucleotides not matched to a gene: 5. Germline CDR1 reads MNHEY; CDR2 reads SVGAGI. The CDR3 consists of 15 residues. The CDR3, as DNA: TGTGCCAGCAGGCGGACAGGAGATAGCAATCAGCCCCAGCATTTT. Amino acid sequence: CASRRTGDSNQPQHF.

The rearrangement joins TRBV12-3 or TRBV12-4 to TRBJ1-1; no firm D call. Between the trimmed V and J ends, which lost 6 bases and 4 bases, there was a span of 9 bases. This CDR3 has 12 residues. CDR3 loop: CASRRQSTEAFF. CDR3 DNA sequence: TGTGCCAGCAGGAGACAAAGCACTGAAGCTTTCTTT.

V usage is TRBV5-1 and J usage is TRBJ2-7; 9 bases align to TRBD1. CDR3 length: 14 amino acids. CDR1 and CDR2 from the germline V gene are SGHRS and YFSETQ. Losses at the gene ends were 3 bases for V and 3 bases for J; bases not matched to a gene: 4. The CDR3 region has the DNA TGCGCCAGCAGCTGGGGGGACAGGGACTACGAGCAGTACTTC. Its protein product is CASSWGDRDYEQYF.

The genes are TRBV5-1 and TRBJ2-6, with 11 bases lining up with TRBD1. The CDR3 has 20 amino acids. The junction had 9 bases not matched to a gene; V was cut back by 0 bases and J by 1 base. Germline V gene lookup returns CDR1 SGHRS and CDR2 YFSETQ. CDR3 sequence reads: CASSLVPPGQGASGANVLTF. The CDR3 bases are TGCGCCAGCAGCTTGGTGCCCCCAGGACAGGGGGCATCTGGGGCCAACGTCCTGACTTTC.

This sequence joins TRBV10-1 and TRBJ1-1; 7 nucleotides match TRBD1. The J segment lost 1 base and the V segment lost 6 bases, leaving 2 bases of the junction unmatched. The CDR3 is 13 residues long. The germline CDR1 and CDR2 sequences are WNHNN and SYGVQD (reference sequence). DNA for the CDR3: TGCGCCAGCAGGGGACAGAAGAACACTGAAGCTTTCTTT. It translates to CASRGQKNTEAFF.

The chain carries TRBV5-1 and TRBJ1-2; TRBD1 aligns across 8 bases. The CDR3 consists of 14 residues. The V segment lost 3 bases and the J segment 8 bases; nucleotides outside the gene matches: 9. Germline V gives CDR1 SGHRS, CDR2 YFSETQ. This CDR3 reads CASSSRTGRLGYTF. The CDR3 region has the DNA TGCGCCAGCAGCTCCCGGACAGGGCGATTGGGCTACACCTTC.

CDR3 in DNA: TGTGCCAGCAGTTCGGAGGCTAATGAAAAACTGTTTTTT. Translation gives CASSSEANEKLFF. The chain employs TRBV12-3 or TRBV12-4 and TRBJ1-4; D unresolved. The V end lost 4 bases, the J end lost 3 bases, and 6 bases lay between the germline ends. CDR3 size: 13 residues.

This chain joins TRBV5-1 and TRBJ1-1; D is unclear. The CDR3 has 15 residues. Per the germline V gene, CDR1 is SGHRS and CDR2 is YFSETQ. V was shortened by 5 bases and J by 3 bases, with 17 bases between the two germline ends. The CDR3 bases are TGCGCCAGCAGTAACTCCGGGTACAAAGACACTGAAGCTTTCTTT. This translates into CASSNSGYKDTEAFF.

This sequence joins TRBV18 and TRBJ1-5; D call uncertain. CDR3 length equals 15 residues. Germline V gene sequence: CDR1 KGHSH, CDR2 LQKENI. V lost 1 base, J lost 0 bases, and 7 bases lay in between. The CDR3 region is CASSPLGDSNQPQHF. The CDR3 DNA is TGTGCCAGCTCACCACTCGGGGATAGCAATCAGCCCCAGCATTTT.

V usage is TRBV3-1 (or the pseudogene TRBV3-2) and J usage is TRBJ2-4; a possible D gene is TRBD1 (6 bases). There are 14 residues in the CDR3. Trimming removed 0 bases from V and 3 bases from J, with 6 bases in between. Germline assignment: CDR1 LGHDT and CDR2 YNNKEL (reference sequence). The CDR3 loop reads CASSQDRGKNIQYF. CDR3 in DNA: TGTGCCAGCAGCCAAGACAGGGGCAAAAACATTCAGTACTTC.

This CDR3 is CASSPGTDYEQYF. The CDR3 nucleotides read TGTGCCAGCTCACCAGGGACAGACTACGAGCAGTACTTC. The gene calls are TRBV18 and TRBJ2-7, with 7 bases lining up with TRBD1. V dropped 2 bases and J dropped 3; count of bases not matched to a gene: 1. This CDR3 is 13 amino acids long. Germline CDR1 is KGHSH and CDR2 is LQKENI.

The chain combines TRBV9 with TRBJ1-1; no firm D call. The V end was cut by 0 bases, the J end by 1 base, with 10 bases between. The CDR3 loop spans 15 amino acids. The germline V gene has CDR1 SGDLS and CDR2 YYNGEE. In DNA form, the CDR3 reads TGTGCCAGCAGCGTAGCTTCGGGGAAGAACACTGAAGCTTTCTTT. Its translation is CASSVASGKNTEAFF. The full variable domain, with the rest looked up from reference TRBV9 and TRBJ1-1, is DSGVTQTPKHLITATGQRVTLRCSPRSGDLSVYWYQQSLDQGLQFLIQYYNGEERAKGNILERFSAQQFPDLHSELNLSSLELGDSALYFCASSVASGKNTEAFFGQGTRLTVV.